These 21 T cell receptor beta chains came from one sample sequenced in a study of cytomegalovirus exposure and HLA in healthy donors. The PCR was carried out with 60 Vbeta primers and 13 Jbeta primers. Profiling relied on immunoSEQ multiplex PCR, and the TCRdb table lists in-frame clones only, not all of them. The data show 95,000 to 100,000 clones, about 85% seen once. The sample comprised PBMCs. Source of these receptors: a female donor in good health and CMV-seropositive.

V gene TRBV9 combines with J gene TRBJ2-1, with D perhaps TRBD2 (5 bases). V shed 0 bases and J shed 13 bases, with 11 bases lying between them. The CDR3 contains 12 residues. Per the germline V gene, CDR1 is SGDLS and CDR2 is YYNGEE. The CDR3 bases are TGTGCCAGCAGCGTAGGTACGGGAAAACAGTTCTTC. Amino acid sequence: CASSVGTGKQFF.

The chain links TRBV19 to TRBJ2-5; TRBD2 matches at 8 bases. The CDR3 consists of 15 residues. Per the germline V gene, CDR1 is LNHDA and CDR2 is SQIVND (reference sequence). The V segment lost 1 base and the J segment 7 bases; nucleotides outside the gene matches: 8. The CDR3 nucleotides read TGTGCCAGTAGTATAGGAGGAGCGGGGGCGGGGACCCAGTACTTC. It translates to CASSIGGAGAGTQYF.

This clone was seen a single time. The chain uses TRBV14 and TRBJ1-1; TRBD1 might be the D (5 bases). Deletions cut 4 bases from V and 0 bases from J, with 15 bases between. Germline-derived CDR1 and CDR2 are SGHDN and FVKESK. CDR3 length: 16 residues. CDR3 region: CASSPRRGEMNTEAFF. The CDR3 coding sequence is TGTGCCAGCAGCCCCCGTAGGGGCGAAATGAACACTGAAGCTTTCTTT.

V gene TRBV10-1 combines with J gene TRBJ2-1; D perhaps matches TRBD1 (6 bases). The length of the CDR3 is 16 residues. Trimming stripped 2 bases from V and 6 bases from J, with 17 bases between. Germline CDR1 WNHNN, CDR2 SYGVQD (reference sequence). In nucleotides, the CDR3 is TGCGCCAGCAGTGAGCCCGCCGACAGGCTGGGCAATGAGCAGTTCTTC. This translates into CASSEPADRLGNEQFF.

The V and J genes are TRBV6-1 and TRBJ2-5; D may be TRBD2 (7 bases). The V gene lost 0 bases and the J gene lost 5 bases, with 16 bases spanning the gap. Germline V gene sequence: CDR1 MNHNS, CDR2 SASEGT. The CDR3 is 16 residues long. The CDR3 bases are TGTGCCAGCAGTGAAGCTCCTAGCGGAGGGGGGGAGACCCAGTACTTC. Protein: CASSEAPSGGGETQYF.

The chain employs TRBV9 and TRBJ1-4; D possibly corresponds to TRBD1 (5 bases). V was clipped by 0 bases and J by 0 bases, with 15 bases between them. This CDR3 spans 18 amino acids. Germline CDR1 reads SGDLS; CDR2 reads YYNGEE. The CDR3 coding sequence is TGTGCCAGCAGCGTAGATCAGGGCTCTTTGACAACTAATGAAAAACTGTTTTTT. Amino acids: CASSVDQGSLTTNEKLFF.

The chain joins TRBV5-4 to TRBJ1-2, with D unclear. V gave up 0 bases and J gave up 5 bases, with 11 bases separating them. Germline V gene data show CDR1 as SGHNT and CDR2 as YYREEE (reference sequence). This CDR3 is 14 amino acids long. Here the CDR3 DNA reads TGTGCCAGCAGCTTGGCGGGGTCAGCATATGGCTACACCTTC. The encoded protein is CASSLAGSAYGYTF.

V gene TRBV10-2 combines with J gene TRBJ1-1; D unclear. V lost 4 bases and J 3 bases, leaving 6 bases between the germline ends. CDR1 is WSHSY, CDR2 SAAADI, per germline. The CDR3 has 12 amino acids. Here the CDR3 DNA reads TGCGCCAGCAGTGCCGGAGACACTGAAGCTTTCTTT. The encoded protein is CASSAGDTEAFF.

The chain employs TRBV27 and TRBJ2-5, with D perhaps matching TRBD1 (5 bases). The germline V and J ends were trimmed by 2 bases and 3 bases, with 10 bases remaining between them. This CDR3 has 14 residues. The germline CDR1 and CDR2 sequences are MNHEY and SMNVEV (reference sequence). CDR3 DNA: TGTGCCAGCAGTTTACTGGGGCCCAAAGAGACCCAGTACTTC. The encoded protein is CASSLLGPKETQYF.

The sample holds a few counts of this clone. CDR3 region: CASSLGGRTEAFF. The CDR3 DNA reads TGTGCCAGCAGCTTGGGGGGGAGGACTGAAGCTTTCTTT. V usage is TRBV7-6 and J usage is TRBJ1-1; TRBD1 is a possible D gene (5 bases). Germline-derived CDR1 and CDR2 are SGHVS and FNYEAQ. The CDR3 contains 13 residues. Deletions cut 3 bases from V and 5 bases from J, with 10 bases between.

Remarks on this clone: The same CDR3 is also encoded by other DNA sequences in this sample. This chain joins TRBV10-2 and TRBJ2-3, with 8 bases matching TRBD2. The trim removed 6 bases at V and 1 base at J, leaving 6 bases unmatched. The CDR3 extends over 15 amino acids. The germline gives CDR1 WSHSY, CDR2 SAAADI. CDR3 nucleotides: TGCGCCAGCAGGCCCACTAGCGGACGCACAGATACGCAGTATTTT. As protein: CASRPTSGRTDTQYF.

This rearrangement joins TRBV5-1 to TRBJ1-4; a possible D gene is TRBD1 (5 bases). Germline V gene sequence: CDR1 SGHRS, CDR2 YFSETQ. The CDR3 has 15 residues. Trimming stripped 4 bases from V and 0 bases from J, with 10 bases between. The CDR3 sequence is CASSPWGATNEKLFF. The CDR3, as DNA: TGCGCCAGCAGCCCTTGGGGGGCAACTAATGAAAAACTGTTTTTT.

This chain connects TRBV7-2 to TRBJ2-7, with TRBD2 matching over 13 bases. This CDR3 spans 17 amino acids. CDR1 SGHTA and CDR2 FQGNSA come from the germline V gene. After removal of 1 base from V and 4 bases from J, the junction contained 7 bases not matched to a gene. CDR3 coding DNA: TGTGCCAGCAGCTTAGGGCCACTAGCGGGAGGGGAATACGAGCAGTACTTC. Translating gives CASSLGPLAGGEYEQYF.

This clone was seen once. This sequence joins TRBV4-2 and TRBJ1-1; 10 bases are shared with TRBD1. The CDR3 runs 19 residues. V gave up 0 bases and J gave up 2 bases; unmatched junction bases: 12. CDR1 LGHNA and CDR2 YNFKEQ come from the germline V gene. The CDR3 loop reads CASSQEPLLTGGDNTEAFF. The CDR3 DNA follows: TGTGCCAGCAGCCAAGAACCCCTCCTGACAGGGGGCGATAACACTGAAGCTTTCTTT.

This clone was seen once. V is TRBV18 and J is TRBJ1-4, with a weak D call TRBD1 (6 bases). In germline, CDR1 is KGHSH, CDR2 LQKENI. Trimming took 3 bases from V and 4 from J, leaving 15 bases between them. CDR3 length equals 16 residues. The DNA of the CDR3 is TGTGCCAGCTCACCTTACCAGGACAGCCTTAATGAAAAACTGTTTTTT. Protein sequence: CASSPYQDSLNEKLFF. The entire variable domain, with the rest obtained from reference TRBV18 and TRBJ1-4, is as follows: NAGVMQNPRHLVRRRGQEARLRCSPMKGHSHVYWYRQLPEEGLKFMVYLQKENIIDESGMPKERFSAEFPKEGPSILRIQQVVRGDSAAYFCASSPYQDSLNEKLFFGSGTQLSVL.

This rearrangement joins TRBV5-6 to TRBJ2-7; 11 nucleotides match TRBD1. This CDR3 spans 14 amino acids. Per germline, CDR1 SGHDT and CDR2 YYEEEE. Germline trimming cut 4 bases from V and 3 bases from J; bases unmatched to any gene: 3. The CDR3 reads CASSPGTGGYEQYF. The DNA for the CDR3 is TGTGCCAGCAGCCCCGGGACAGGGGGCTACGAGCAGTACTTC.

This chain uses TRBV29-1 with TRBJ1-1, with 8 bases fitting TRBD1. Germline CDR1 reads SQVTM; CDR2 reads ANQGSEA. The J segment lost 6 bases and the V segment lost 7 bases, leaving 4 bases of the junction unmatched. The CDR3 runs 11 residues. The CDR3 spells CSDRGSAEAFF. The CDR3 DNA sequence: TGCAGCGACAGGGGGAGCGCTGAAGCTTTCTTT.

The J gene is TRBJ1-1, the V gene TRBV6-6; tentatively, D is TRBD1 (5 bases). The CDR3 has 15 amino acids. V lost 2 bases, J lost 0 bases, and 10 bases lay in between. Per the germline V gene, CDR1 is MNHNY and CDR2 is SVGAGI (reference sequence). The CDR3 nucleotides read TGTGCCAGCAGTTACCTGGACACCATGAACACTGAAGCTTTCTTT. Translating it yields CASSYLDTMNTEAFF.

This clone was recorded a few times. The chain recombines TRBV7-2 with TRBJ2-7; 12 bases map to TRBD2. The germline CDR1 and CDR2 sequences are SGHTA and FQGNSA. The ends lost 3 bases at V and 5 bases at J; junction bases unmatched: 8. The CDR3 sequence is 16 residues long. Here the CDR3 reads CASSFSTSGRANEQYF. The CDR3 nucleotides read TGTGCCAGCAGCTTCTCGACTAGCGGGAGAGCTAACGAGCAGTACTTC.

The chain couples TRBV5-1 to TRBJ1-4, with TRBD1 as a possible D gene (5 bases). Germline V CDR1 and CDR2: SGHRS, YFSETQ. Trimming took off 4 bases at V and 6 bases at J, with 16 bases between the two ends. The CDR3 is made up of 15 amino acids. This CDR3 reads CASSVALGDDEKLFF. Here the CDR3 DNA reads TGCGCCAGCAGCGTGGCCCTAGGGGATGATGAAAAACTGTTTTTT.

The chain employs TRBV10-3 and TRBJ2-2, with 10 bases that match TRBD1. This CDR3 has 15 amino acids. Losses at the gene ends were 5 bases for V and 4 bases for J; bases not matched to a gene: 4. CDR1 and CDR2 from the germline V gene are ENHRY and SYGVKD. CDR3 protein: CAISSTGGSTGELFF. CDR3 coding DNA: TGTGCCATCAGTTCGACAGGGGGCTCCACCGGGGAGCTGTTTTTT.